Listed here are 27 T cell receptor beta chains from one sample, sequenced in a study of blood T cell repertoires in COVID-19. The repertoire was sequenced with immunoSEQ multiplex PCR; TCRdb's copy has only in-frame clones and lacks some. The data contain about 170,000 clones, 75% to 90% of them singletons. The sequenced sample was PBMCs or T cells enriched from blood (not recorded which). The source of these receptors is a woman in her forties or fifties who had recovered from COVID-19.

The V call is TRBV6-6, the J call TRBJ1-5; D remains unclear. This CDR3 has 15 amino acids. Germline V gene data show CDR1 as MNHNY and CDR2 as SVGAGI (reference sequence). With 6 bases removed from V and 2 bases from J, the gap between germline ends came to 14 bases. Here the CDR3 DNA reads TGTGCCAGCAGCCCCCCGGAGGGCCGCAATCAGCCCCAGCATTTT. As protein: CASSPPEGRNQPQHF.

The V call is TRBV6-2 or TRBV6-3, the J call TRBJ2-2, with 15 positions matching TRBD2. The CDR3 is made up of 21 amino acids. Germline CDR1 is MNHEY and CDR2 is SVGEGT. The V gene end was trimmed by 2 bases and the J gene end by 3 bases; junction bases not matched to a gene: 13. The CDR3 DNA reads as TGTGCCAGCAGTTACCCTCGATGGACTAGCGGGAGGGTGGGTGACACCGGGGAGCTGTTTTTT. It encodes CASSYPRWTSGRVGDTGELFF.

The chain joins TRBV5-1 to TRBJ2-3, with 10 bases aligning to TRBD2. Germline V gene data show CDR1 as SGHRS and CDR2 as YFSETQ. The V gene end was trimmed by 4 bases and the J gene end by 2 bases; junction bases not matched to a gene: 7. The CDR3 is made up of 16 amino acids. CDR3 sequence (DNA): TGCGCCAGCAGCGTATCACTAGCGGGAACCACAGATACGCAGTATTTT. Protein product: CASSVSLAGTTDTQYF.

V and J are TRBV28 and TRBJ1-2; no firm D call. The germline V and J ends were trimmed by 5 bases and 4 bases, with 11 bases remaining between them. Germline assignment: CDR1 MDHEN and CDR2 SYDVKM. The CDR3 has 13 residues. The CDR3 region is CASSEGPIYGYTF. The CDR3 DNA follows: TGTGCCAGCAGTGAGGGTCCCATCTATGGCTACACCTTC.

The chain combines TRBV7-9 with TRBJ1-2; 8 nucleotides line up with TRBD1. The CDR3 is made up of 14 amino acids. Trimming at V came to 5 bases and at J to 4 bases, leaving 6 bases not matched to a gene. Per germline, CDR1 SEHNR and CDR2 FQNEAQ (reference sequence). The CDR3 reads CASSRRGLAYGYTF. The CDR3 region has the DNA TGTGCCAGCAGCCGCAGGGGGCTTGCCTATGGCTACACCTTC. Supplemented by reference TRBV7-9 and TRBJ1-2, the full variable domain reads DTGVSQNPRHKITKRGQNVTFRCDPISEHNRLYWYRQTLGQGPEFLTYFQNEAQLEKSRLLSDRFSAERPKGSFSTLEIQRTEQGDSAMYLCASSRRGLAYGYTFGSGTRLTVV.

The gene calls are TRBV20-1 and TRBJ2-1, with 12 bases aligning to TRBD2. The CDR3 length is 15 residues. CDR1 and CDR2 (germline): DFQATT, SNEGSKA (reference sequence). Losses at the gene ends were 3 bases for V and 6 bases for J; bases not matched to a gene: 6. This CDR3 reads CSASRLAGASNEQFF. DNA of the CDR3: TGCAGTGCTAGTAGACTAGCGGGAGCAAGCAATGAGCAGTTCTTC.

V gene TRBV27 combines with J gene TRBJ1-5; possibly TRBD1 for D (5 bases). V was clipped by 6 bases and J by 5 bases, with 14 bases between them. The length of the CDR3 is 14 residues. CDR1 is MNHEY, CDR2 SMNVEV, per germline (reference sequence). As DNA, the CDR3 is TGTGCCAGCAGCCCTCGGGGGACGCATCAGCCCCAGCATTTT. It yields the protein CASSPRGTHQPQHF.

This sequence joins TRBV9 and TRBJ2-1; 8 bases fit TRBD2. With V trimmed by 0 bases and J by 0 bases, 2 bases remained unmatched. Germline CDR1 and CDR2: SGDLS and YYNGEE. The CDR3 consists of 16 residues. CDR3 amino acids: CASSVVAGTSYNEQFF. CDR3 DNA sequence: TGTGCCAGCAGCGTAGTAGCGGGGACCTCCTACAATGAGCAGTTCTTC.

The chain uses TRBV11-2 and TRBJ2-7, with unresolved D. Germline loops: CDR1 SGHAT, CDR2 FQNNGV. The V gene lost 2 bases and the J gene lost 1 base, with 3 bases spanning the gap. The CDR3 is 12 residues long. CDR3 protein: CASSLRSYEQYV. The CDR3 bases are TGTGCCAGCAGCTTACGGTCCTACGAGCAGTACGTC.

CDR3 coding DNA: TGTGCCAGCAGCCCGAGGGTGACAGATACGCAGTATTTT. Amino acid sequence: CASSPRVTDTQYF. This chain uses TRBV3-1 (or the pseudogene TRBV3-2) with TRBJ2-3, with D maybe TRBD2 (5 bases). Trimming took off 4 bases at V and 3 bases at J, with 8 bases between the two ends. This CDR3 is 13 amino acids long. Germline-derived CDR1 and CDR2 are LGHDT and YNNKEL (reference sequence).

This rearrangement joins TRBV5-1 to TRBJ1-6; no clear D. The germline gives CDR1 SGHRS, CDR2 YFSETQ. The CDR3 sequence is 15 residues long. V was shortened by 4 bases and J by 5 bases, with 13 bases between the two germline ends. The CDR3 DNA reads TGCGCCAGCAGCCCCCGGAATAGCGATAATTCACCCCTCCACTTT. This gives the protein CASSPRNSDNSPLHF.

V and J are TRBV10-3 and TRBJ2-1; 9 nucleotides match TRBD2. The CDR3 runs 13 residues. V trimming: 10 bases; J trimming: 4 bases; junction bases outside the gene matches: 5. CDR1 and CDR2 from the germline V gene are ENHRY and SYGVKD. CDR3 amino acids: CASFSGGYNEQFF. CDR3 bases: TGTGCCAGTTTTAGCGGGGGTTACAATGAGCAGTTCTTC.

About this clone: This CDR3 is also generated by other DNA sequences in the sample. This chain connects TRBV20-1 to TRBJ2-3; D is undetermined. V lost 3 bases and J 4 bases, leaving 5 bases between the germline ends. Germline V gives CDR1 DFQATT, CDR2 SNEGSKA (reference sequence). The CDR3 has 11 residues. In DNA, the CDR3 is TGCAGTGCTAGGCGCGCAGATACGCAGTATTTT. Residues: CSARRADTQYF.

V usage is TRBV18 and J usage is TRBJ2-1, with D possibly being TRBD1 (5 bases). The CDR3 length is 17 residues. Trimming removed 3 bases from V and 1 base from J, with 16 bases in between. Germline V gene data show CDR1 as KGHSH and CDR2 as LQKENI. DNA for the CDR3: TGTGCCAGCTCACCCCGATCCCCGCAGGGTTCCTACAATGAGCAGTTCTTC. The encoded protein is CASSPRSPQGSYNEQFF.

The gene calls are TRBV29-1 and TRBJ2-3; D uncertain. Deletions cut 4 bases from V and 2 bases from J, with 10 bases between. Germline V lookup: CDR1 SQVTM, CDR2 ANQGSEA. The CDR3 totals 13 residues. The CDR3 DNA follows: TGCAGCGTTGGGCAGTCCATCACAGATACGCAGTATTTT. Amino acids: CSVGQSITDTQYF.

This chain uses TRBV5-1 with TRBJ1-1; D may be TRBD1 (6 bases). Germline values: CDR1 SGHRS, CDR2 YFSETQ. Trimming stripped 6 bases from V and 5 bases from J, with 8 bases between. The CDR3 sequence is 11 residues long. CDR3 nucleotide sequence: TGCGCCAGCACCGACAGGACTGAAGCTTTCTTT. Translating it yields CASTDRTEAFF.

This clone has just a few counts. CDR3 in DNA: TGCGCCAGCAGATCAGCCCGGGGGGACACCGGGGAGCTGTTTTTT. Protein product: CASRSARGDTGELFF. The chain employs TRBV5-1 and TRBJ2-2; 7 bases match TRBD2. The germline V gene has CDR1 SGHRS and CDR2 YFSETQ. The CDR3 covers 15 residues. After removal of 5 bases from V and 3 bases from J, the junction contained 7 bases not matched to a gene.

The rearrangement links TRBV27 to TRBJ2-3, with TRBD2 identical over 8 bases. The CDR3 runs to 15 residues. Trimming cost V 5 bases and J 8 bases; bases outside gene matches: 12. Per germline, CDR1 MNHEY and CDR2 SMNVEV (reference sequence). For the CDR3, the DNA is TGTGCCAGCAGTCCACTGGGCGGGAGGTCGGGTACGCAGTATTTT. Protein product: CASSPLGGRSGTQYF.

The J gene is TRBJ1-1, the V gene TRBV6-5; D possibly corresponds to TRBD1 (5 bases). This CDR3 has 13 amino acids. Germline V gives CDR1 MNHEY, CDR2 SVGAGI. The V end lost 6 bases, the J end lost 6 bases, and 14 bases lay between the germline ends. Written as DNA, the CDR3 is TGTGCCAGCAGCCGATTGGGGGGATCTGAAGCTTTCTTT. It yields the protein CASSRLGGSEAFF.

V gene TRBV7-9 combines with J gene TRBJ1-5; tentative D call: TRBD1 (5 bases). CDR3 size: 13 residues. The germline gives CDR1 SEHNR, CDR2 FQNEAQ (reference sequence). Between the trimmed V and J ends, which lost 2 bases and 4 bases, there was a span of 6 bases. The CDR3 sequence: CASSLRGNQPQHF. The CDR3 DNA follows: TGTGCCAGCAGCTTACGGGGGAATCAGCCCCAGCATTTT. Full variable domain (missing parts from reference TRBV7-9 and TRBJ1-5): DTGVSQNPRHKITKRGQNVTFRCDPISEHNRLYWYRQTLGQGPEFLTYFQNEAQLEKSRLLSDRFSAERPKGSFSTLEIQRTEQGDSAMYLCASSLRGNQPQHFGDGTRLSIL.

As DNA, the CDR3 is TGTGCCAGCAGTTTAACTCGGTTTGGCTACACCTTC. This translates into CASSLTRFGYTF. The chain combines TRBV28 with TRBJ1-2, with D uncertain. V dropped 2 bases and J dropped 7 bases, with 8 bases sitting between them. CDR3 length equals 12 residues. Germline V gene sequence: CDR1 MDHEN, CDR2 SYDVKM.

This clone is a singleton in its sample. The chain is built from TRBV5-1 and TRBJ2-5; 11 bases line up with TRBD2. J was trimmed by 0 bases and V by 6 bases; bases with no gene match: 1. CDR3 length: 14 residues. Germline V CDR1 and CDR2: SGHRS, YFSETQ. The CDR3 sequence: CASTSGGNQETQYF. The CDR3 DNA sequence: TGCGCCAGCACTAGCGGGGGGAACCAAGAGACCCAGTACTTC.

This clone was counted only a few times. The rearrangement links TRBV12-5 to TRBJ1-5, with 7 positions matching TRBD1. From germline, CDR1 is LGHNT and CDR2 FRNRAP. The length of the CDR3 is 16 residues. V trimming: 2 bases; J trimming: 6 bases; junction bases outside the gene matches: 10. The CDR3 spells CASGLPRRGGSQPQHF. DNA for the CDR3: TGTGCTAGTGGTTTGCCACGGAGAGGGGGCAGTCAGCCCCAGCATTTT.

This chain joins TRBV21-1 and TRBJ1-5. TRBV21-1 is noted as a pseudogene. This CDR3 spans 16 amino acids. The chain's CDR3 is CASSLRAARSNQPQHF. Here the CDR3 DNA reads TGTGCCAGCAGCCTAAGAGCGGCACGTAGCAATCAGCCCCAGCATTTT.

This clone was picked up one time. The J gene is TRBJ1-4, the V gene TRBV3-1 (or the pseudogene TRBV3-2); no definite D call. Germline V gives CDR1 LGHDT, CDR2 YNNKEL (reference sequence). This CDR3 has 14 residues. V was shortened by 2 bases and J by 7 bases, with 11 bases between the two germline ends. CDR3 sequence: CASSQKRVGEKLFF. The DNA of the CDR3 is TGTGCCAGCAGCCAAAAGAGGGTCGGTGAAAAACTGTTTTTT.

The chain has TRBV5-1 and TRBJ2-1; TRBD2 matches at 7 bases. The CDR3 consists of 13 residues. Trimming at V came to 3 bases and at J to 5 bases, leaving 2 bases not matched to a gene. CDR1 is SGHRS, CDR2 YFSETQ, per germline. The DNA of the CDR3 is TGCGCCAGCAGCTGGACTAGAAACAATGAGCAGTTCTTC. This codes for CASSWTRNNEQFF.

The genes are TRBV5-4 and TRBJ2-7; 11 bases fit TRBD2. Per germline, CDR1 SGHNT and CDR2 YYREEE (reference sequence). V shed 4 bases, J shed 6 bases, and the junction held 12 bases outside the gene matches. The CDR3 has 16 residues. For the CDR3, the DNA is TGTGCCAGCAGCCGTGGGACTAGCGGTTCCTGGGGCGAGCAGTACGTC. Encoded protein: CASSRGTSGSWGEQYV.